This T cell receptor beta chain originates from a study of chemoradiotherapy in HPV16-positive cancers. Germline V gives CDR1 SGHRS, CDR2 YFSETQ. The CDR3 extends over 15 amino acids. The germline V and J ends were trimmed by 2 bases and 4 bases, with 15 bases remaining between them. Repeated repertoire sampling spanned the course of chemoradiotherapy. The assay was immunoSEQ multiplex PCR, and TCRdb's table has in-frame clones only and misses some. The table includes 20,000 to 25,000 clones, over 85% detected once. Study conclusions and caveats: Better recurrence-free survival went with HPV-responsive T-cell expansion in HPV16-positive patients.

Note on this clone: Its antigen is as yet unknown.

This clonotype was sampled from a human donor with HPV-associated anogenital cancer. The source was blood, collected from a patient who underwent chemoradiotherapy. The chain has TRBV5-1 and TRBJ1-1, with D perhaps matching TRBD1 (6 bases). The DNA of the CDR3 is TGCGCCAGCAGCTTTAGCGTCCAGGGGAGCACTGAAGCTTTCTTT. Encoded protein: CASSFSVQGSTEAFF.